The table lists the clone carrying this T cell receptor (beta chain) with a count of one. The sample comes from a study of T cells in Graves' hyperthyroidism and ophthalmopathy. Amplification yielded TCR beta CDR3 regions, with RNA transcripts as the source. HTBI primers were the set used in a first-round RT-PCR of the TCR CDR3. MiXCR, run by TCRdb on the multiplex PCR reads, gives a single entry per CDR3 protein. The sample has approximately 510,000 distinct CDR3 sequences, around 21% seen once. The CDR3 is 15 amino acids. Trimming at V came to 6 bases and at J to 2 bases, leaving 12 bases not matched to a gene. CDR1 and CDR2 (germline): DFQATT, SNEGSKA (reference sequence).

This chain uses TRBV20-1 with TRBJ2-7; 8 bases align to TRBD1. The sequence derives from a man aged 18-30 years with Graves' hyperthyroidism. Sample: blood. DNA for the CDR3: TGCAGTGCCCAAAATGACAGGGGTTGGCCCTACGAGCAGTACTTC. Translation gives CSAQNDRGWPYEQYF.